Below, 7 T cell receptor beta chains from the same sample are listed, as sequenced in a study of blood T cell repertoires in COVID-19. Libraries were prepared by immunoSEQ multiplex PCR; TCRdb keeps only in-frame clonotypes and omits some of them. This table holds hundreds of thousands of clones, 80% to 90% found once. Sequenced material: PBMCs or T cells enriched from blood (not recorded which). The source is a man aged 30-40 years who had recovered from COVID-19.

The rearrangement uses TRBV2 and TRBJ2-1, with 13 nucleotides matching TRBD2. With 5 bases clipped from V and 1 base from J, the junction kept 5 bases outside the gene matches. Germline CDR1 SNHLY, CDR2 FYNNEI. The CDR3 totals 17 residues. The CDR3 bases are TGTGCCAGCAGTAAAAGGACTAGCGGGAGTTCCTACAATGAGCAGTTCTTC. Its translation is CASSKRTSGSSYNEQFF.

The CDR3 region has the DNA TGCAGCGTTGACGACAGTGCTTCAGGGAAACTGTTTTTT. This codes for CSVDDSASGKLFF. The chain has TRBV29-1 and TRBJ1-4, with D maybe TRBD1 (5 bases). The CDR3 totals 13 residues. Germline V lookup: CDR1 SQVTM, CDR2 ANQGSEA. V lost 3 bases, J lost 11 bases, and 16 bases lay in between. Supplemented by reference TRBV29-1 and TRBJ1-4, the full variable domain reads SAVISQKPSRDICQRGTSLTIQCQVDSQVTMMFWYRQQPGQSLTLIATANQGSEATYESGFVIDKFPISRPNLTFSTLTVSNMSPEDSSIYLCSVDDSASGKLFFGSGTQLSVL.

CDR3 sequence reads: CASVTGGDGYTF. The CDR3 DNA reads TGTGCCAGCGTCACAGGGGGCGATGGCTACACCTTC. The chain links TRBV12-3 or TRBV12-4 to TRBJ1-2; 9 bases line up with TRBD1. The CDR3 loop spans 12 amino acids. With 8 bases clipped from V and 6 bases from J, the junction kept 4 bases outside the gene matches.

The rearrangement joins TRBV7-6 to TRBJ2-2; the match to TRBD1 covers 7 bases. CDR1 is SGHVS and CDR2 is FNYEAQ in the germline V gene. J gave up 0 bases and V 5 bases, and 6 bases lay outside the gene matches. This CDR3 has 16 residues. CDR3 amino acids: CASSARTGSNTGELFF. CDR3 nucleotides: TGTGCCAGCAGCGCGCGGACAGGATCGAACACCGGGGAGCTGTTTTTT.

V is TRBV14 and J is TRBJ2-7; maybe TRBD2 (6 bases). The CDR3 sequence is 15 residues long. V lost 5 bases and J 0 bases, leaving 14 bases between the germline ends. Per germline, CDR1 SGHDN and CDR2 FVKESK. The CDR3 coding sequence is TGTGCCAGCAGCATACTCGGGGGACCCTCCTACGAGCAGTACTTC. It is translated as CASSILGGPSYEQYF.

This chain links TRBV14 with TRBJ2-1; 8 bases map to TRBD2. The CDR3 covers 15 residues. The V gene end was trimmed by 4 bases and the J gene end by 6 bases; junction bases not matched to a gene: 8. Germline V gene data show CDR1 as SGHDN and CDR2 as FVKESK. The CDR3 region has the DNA TGTGCCAGCAGCCCCCCCGCCAGCGGGAGCAATGAGCAGTTCTTC. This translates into CASSPPASGSNEQFF. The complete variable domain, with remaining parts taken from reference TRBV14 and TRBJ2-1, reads EAGVTQFPSHSVIEKGQTVTLRCDPISGHDNLYWYRRVMGKEIKFLLHFVKESKQDESGMPNNRFLAERTGGTYSTLKVQPAELEDSGVYFCASSPPASGSNEQFFGPGTRLTVL.

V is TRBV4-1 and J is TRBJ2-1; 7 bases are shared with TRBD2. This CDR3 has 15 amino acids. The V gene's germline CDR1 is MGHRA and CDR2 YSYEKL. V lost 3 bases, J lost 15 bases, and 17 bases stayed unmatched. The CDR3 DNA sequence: TGCGCCAGCAGCCAGGGATCTAGTGGGGGGGATGAACTGTTCTTC. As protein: CASSQGSSGGDELFF.